One and the same sample provided the 29 T cell receptor beta chains below, sequenced in a study of a mutant IDH1 vaccine in newly diagnosed glioma. Sequenced by immunoSEQ multiplex PCR; TCRdb stores in-frame clones only, minus some. The sample includes roughly 52,000 clones, about 79% seen only once; the top ten take less than 15%. These TCRs' antigens remain unknown. Time point in this sample: week 35, safety follow-up. All doses held 300 ug of mutant IDH1 20-mer peptide, with topical imiquimod. The source material was PBMCs, sampled from a glioma patient whose treatment included an IDH1 peptide vaccine. These receptors came from a man aged 35-49 years with glioma.

The chain links TRBV28 to TRBJ1-2; the D gene is possibly TRBD1 (5 bases). The length of the CDR3 is 13 residues. Germline loops: CDR1 MDHEN, CDR2 SYDVKM. V was pared by 3 bases and J by 4 bases, with 9 bases between. The CDR3 DNA follows: TGTGCCAGCAGTTTGATGGACACCTATGGCTACACCTTC. Protein sequence: CASSLMDTYGYTF.

This clone is a singleton in its sample. The chain has TRBV6-5 and TRBJ1-2; 7 bases fit TRBD1. With 6 bases clipped from V and 2 bases from J, the junction kept 6 bases outside the gene matches. The CDR3 is made up of 14 amino acids. Germline V gives CDR1 MNHEY, CDR2 SVGAGI. CDR3 amino acids: CASRNRDRNYGYTF. Here the CDR3 DNA reads TGTGCCAGCAGAAACCGGGACAGAAACTATGGCTACACCTTC.

The V and J genes are TRBV5-4 and TRBJ2-4; D gene unclear. Between the trimmed V and J ends, which lost 0 bases and 5 bases, there was a span of 6 bases. This CDR3 spans 13 amino acids. Per the germline V gene, CDR1 is SGHNT and CDR2 is YYREEE (reference sequence). CDR3 in amino acids: CASSLDSENIQYF. For the CDR3, the DNA is TGTGCCAGCAGCTTGGACAGTGAAAACATTCAGTACTTC.

CDR3 nucleotides: TGTGCCAGCAGTACCGGACAGGGTGGTCAGCCCCAGCATTTT. It codes for CASSTGQGGQPQHF. The V call is TRBV27, the J call TRBJ1-5, with 8 bases lining up with TRBD1. The germline V gene has CDR1 MNHEY and CDR2 SMNVEV (reference sequence). This CDR3 comprises 14 residues. V was pared by 5 bases and J by 6 bases, with 6 bases of the junction left unmatched.

The chain couples TRBV5-1 to TRBJ2-3, with D tentatively TRBD1 (6 bases). Germline CDR1 SGHRS, CDR2 YFSETQ. This CDR3 comprises 16 residues. The V end was cut by 4 bases, the J end by 4 bases, with 19 bases between. The CDR3 loop reads CASSQDPGQGADTQYF. CDR3 in DNA: TGCGCCAGCAGCCAAGATCCGGGACAAGGCGCAGATACGCAGTATTTT. The full variable domain, rest sourced from reference TRBV5-1 and TRBJ2-3, is KAGVTQTPRYLIKTRGQQVTLSCSPISGHRSVSWYQQTPGQGLQFLFEYFSETQRNKGNFPGRFSGRQFSNSRSEMNVSTLELGDSALYLCASSQDPGQGADTQYFGPGTRLTVL.

This clone was observed a handful of times. This chain uses TRBV5-6 with TRBJ1-2, with TRBD1 identical over 12 bases. The CDR3 consists of 13 residues. Germline V lookup: CDR1 SGHDT, CDR2 YYEEEE. V shed 5 bases and J 8 bases; nucleotides not matched to a gene: 4. The DNA of the CDR3 is TGTGCCAGCAGGGGACAGGGGGCGGAAGGCTACACCTTC. Protein: CASRGQGAEGYTF.

This clone was seen only a few times. The rearrangement joins TRBV7-8 to TRBJ2-2; D is perhaps TRBD2 (6 bases). The CDR3 covers 15 residues. With 4 bases removed from V and 4 bases from J, the gap between germline ends came to 13 bases. Per the germline V gene, CDR1 is SGHVS and CDR2 is FQNEAQ. The CDR3 sequence: CASSSSSGGTGELFF. CDR3 bases: TGTGCCAGCAGCTCCTCCTCCGGGGGCACCGGGGAGCTGTTTTTT.

The rearrangement links TRBV7-8 to TRBJ1-5, with TRBD1 matching 7 bases. Trimming at V came to 5 bases and at J to 3 bases, leaving 7 bases not matched to a gene. CDR3 length: 15 amino acids. CDR1 SGHVS and CDR2 FQNEAQ come from the germline V gene. DNA for the CDR3: TGTGCCAGCAGCGCCCGACAGGGTCCCAATCAGCCCCAGCATTTT. It yields the protein CASSARQGPNQPQHF.

The chain has TRBV7-6 and TRBJ1-4; D ambiguous. This CDR3 comprises 13 residues. V gave up 6 bases and J gave up 2 bases, with 7 bases separating them. CDR1 is SGHVS and CDR2 is FNYEAQ in the germline V gene. The chain's CDR3 is CASREATNEKLFF. The CDR3 nucleotides are TGTGCCAGCAGGGAGGCGACTAATGAAAAACTGTTTTTT.

The V call is TRBV5-1, the J call TRBJ2-7; D tentatively reads TRBD1 or TRBD2 (5 bases each). The CDR3 runs to 16 residues. V gave up 0 bases and J gave up 0 bases, with 13 bases separating them. Germline CDR1 SGHRS, CDR2 YFSETQ. CDR3 sequence reads: CASSLGGGLSSYEQYF. The CDR3 coding sequence is TGCGCCAGCAGCTTGGGGGGCGGGCTAAGCTCCTACGAGCAGTACTTC.

The chain recombines TRBV19 with TRBJ1-3, with a tentative D call TRBD1 (5 bases). The CDR3 spans 16 residues. CDR1 and CDR2 from the germline V gene are LNHDA and SQIVND (reference sequence). V shed 3 bases and J shed 11 bases, with 23 bases lying between them. CDR3 in amino acids: CASSMPRGGPPPAIYF. CDR3 DNA: TGTGCCAGTAGTATGCCGAGGGGAGGTCCTCCACCGGCCATATATTTT. The full variable domain, with the rest looked up from reference TRBV19 and TRBJ1-3, is DGGITQSPKYLFRKEGQNVTLSCEQNLNHDAMYWYRQDPGQGLRLIYYSQIVNDFQKGDIAEGYSVSREKKESFPLTVTSAQKNPTAFYLCASSMPRGGPPPAIYFGEGSWLTVV.

This clone was detected only once. The rearrangement joins TRBV19 to TRBJ2-3; 7 bases align to TRBD2. Germline loops: CDR1 LNHDA, CDR2 SQIVND (reference sequence). CDR3 length: 14 residues. Trimming removed 5 bases from V and 3 bases from J; junction bases left unmatched: 5. The chain's CDR3 is CASSSAGATDTQYF. The CDR3, as DNA: TGTGCCAGTAGTTCTGCGGGAGCGACAGATACGCAGTATTTT.

The rearrangement joins TRBV27 to TRBJ2-7; 8 positions agree with TRBD1. There are 14 residues in the CDR3. Trimming at V came to 3 bases and at J to 4 bases, leaving 5 bases not matched to a gene. Germline loops: CDR1 MNHEY, CDR2 SMNVEV (reference sequence). The CDR3 loop is CASSLSGGVYEQYF. In DNA form, the CDR3 reads TGTGCCAGCAGTTTGTCAGGGGGCGTATACGAGCAGTACTTC.

The J gene is TRBJ2-1, the V gene TRBV5-1; 8 bases align to TRBD1. CDR1 is SGHRS, CDR2 YFSETQ, per germline. V lost 3 bases, J lost 5 bases, and 4 bases stayed unmatched. The CDR3 sequence is 14 residues long. CDR3 DNA sequence: TGCGCCAGCAGCTCCGGACAGGGTGACAATGAGCAGTTCTTC. Translating gives CASSSGQGDNEQFF. The full variable domain, rest sourced from reference TRBV5-1 and TRBJ2-1, is KAGVTQTPRYLIKTRGQQVTLSCSPISGHRSVSWYQQTPGQGLQFLFEYFSETQRNKGNFPGRFSGRQFSNSRSEMNVSTLELGDSALYLCASSSGQGDNEQFFGPGTRLTVL.

V gene TRBV15 combines with J gene TRBJ2-1, with 10 bases lining up with TRBD2. V was pared by 0 bases and J by 8 bases, with 7 bases of the junction left unmatched. Germline loops: CDR1 LNHNV, CDR2 YYDKDF (reference sequence). This CDR3 comprises 16 residues. The CDR3 loop reads CATSRDRAGGGDEQFF. The CDR3 DNA follows: TGTGCCACCAGCAGAGATAGAGCGGGAGGGGGGGATGAGCAGTTCTTC. Full variable domain (rest looked up from reference TRBV15 and TRBJ2-1): DAMVIQNPRYQVTQFGKPVTLSCSQTLNHNVMYWYQQKSSQAPKLLFHYYDKDFNNEADTPDNFQSRRPNTSFCFLDIRSPGLGDTAMYLCATSRDRAGGGDEQFFGPGTRLTVL.

The chain uses TRBV6-6 and TRBJ2-7, with TRBD1 as a possible D gene (5 bases). The CDR3 sequence is 13 residues long. The germline gives CDR1 MNHNY, CDR2 SVGAGI (reference sequence). V was trimmed by 0 bases and J by 4 bases, leaving 7 bases between them. The CDR3 loop reads CASSYSQEYEQYV. CDR3 bases: TGTGCCAGCAGTTACTCACAGGAGTACGAGCAGTACGTC.

The rearrangement joins TRBV5-1 to TRBJ2-1; 9 bases align to TRBD2. Looked up from germline, CDR1 is SGHRS and CDR2 is YFSETQ. The CDR3 is 14 amino acids. After removal of 4 bases from V and 5 bases from J, the junction contained 4 bases not matched to a gene. CDR3: CASSEGTSNNEQFF. The CDR3 coding sequence is TGCGCCAGCAGCGAAGGGACTAGCAACAATGAGCAGTTCTTC.

V usage is TRBV7-9 and J usage is TRBJ2-5; D remains ambiguous. The CDR3 is made up of 12 amino acids. Deletions cut 5 bases from V and 6 bases from J, with 10 bases between. Germline V gene sequence: CDR1 SEHNR, CDR2 FQNEAQ (reference sequence). CDR3: CASSPLQKTQYF. For the CDR3, the DNA is TGTGCCAGCAGCCCTCTTCAGAAGACCCAGTACTTC.

This clone was seen a handful of times. The rearrangement joins TRBV28 to TRBJ2-7; unclear D gene. The CDR3 runs to 15 residues. The germline V and J ends were trimmed by 2 bases and 6 bases, with 17 bases remaining between them. Looked up from germline, CDR1 is MDHEN and CDR2 is SYDVKM. For the CDR3, the DNA is TGTGCCAGCAGTTTAGGCCCCCCAAAGAGTGGCGAGCAGTACGTC. It translates to CASSLGPPKSGEQYV.

The chain uses TRBV9 and TRBJ1-4; D is ambiguous. The ends were cut back, 4 bases at V and 3 bases at J, with 10 bases in the middle. The CDR3 runs 14 residues. Germline CDR1 SGDLS, CDR2 YYNGEE. The CDR3: CASSIGTSNEKLFF. CDR3 coding DNA: TGTGCCAGCAGCATCGGAACGTCTAATGAAAAACTGTTTTTT.

The chain combines TRBV5-6 with TRBJ2-5; D gene unclear. The J call may be wrong; the DNA end is better matched by TRBJ2-7. From germline, CDR1 is SGHDT and CDR2 YYEEEE. The CDR3 extends over 13 amino acids. This chain's CDR3 is CASSLASGHEQYF. The CDR3 region has the DNA TGTGCCAGCAGCTTGGCTTCCGGGCACGAGCAGTACTTC.

CDR3 in amino acids: CASSLVRGTMNTEAFF. The CDR3 nucleotides read TGCGCCAGCAGCTTGGTTAGGGGCACCATGAACACTGAAGCTTTCTTT. V gene TRBV5-1 combines with J gene TRBJ1-1, with D possibly TRBD1 on 5 matching bases. Germline CDR1 reads SGHRS; CDR2 reads YFSETQ. The CDR3 is made up of 16 amino acids. Trimming pared 0 bases from V and 0 bases from J, leaving 12 bases between.

The chain employs TRBV5-4 and TRBJ1-3; 7 bases fit TRBD1. This CDR3 comprises 14 residues. Germline values: CDR1 SGHNT, CDR2 YYREEE (reference sequence). The junction had 1 base not matched to a gene; V was cut back by 0 bases and J by 4 bases. DNA of the CDR3: TGTGCCAGCAGCTTGGACAGGGGCGGAAACACCATATATTTT. It yields the protein CASSLDRGGNTIYF.

The V and J genes are TRBV27 and TRBJ2-7; no clear D gene. Trimming left V 3 bases short and J 7 bases short, with 16 bases between. Germline CDR1 MNHEY, CDR2 SMNVEV (reference sequence). The CDR3 is 14 amino acids. CDR3 protein: CASSLAGHVSEQYF. Written as DNA, the CDR3 is TGTGCCAGCAGTTTGGCAGGTCACGTCTCGGAGCAGTACTTC.

This chain connects TRBV6-4 to TRBJ2-1; no definite D call. In germline, CDR1 is MRHNA, CDR2 SNTAGT. The CDR3 runs to 11 residues. V shed 5 bases and J shed 8 bases, with 7 bases lying between them. The CDR3 DNA is TGTGCCAGCAGTTATGGTGATGAGCAGTTCTTC. It yields the protein CASSYGDEQFF.

This clone was counted between two and nine times. The V and J genes are TRBV7-2 and TRBJ2-2, with TRBD1 matching 8 bases. Germline V gene lookup returns CDR1 SGHTA and CDR2 FQGNSA. The CDR3 sequence is 15 residues long. Trimming cost V 5 bases and J 7 bases; bases outside gene matches: 9. The CDR3 loop reads CASSPQGQVLGELFF. The CDR3 coding sequence is TGTGCCAGCAGCCCCCAGGGACAGGTCCTCGGGGAGCTGTTTTTT.

There are a few counts of this clone. This chain joins TRBV25-1 and TRBJ2-1; 11 bases are a match to TRBD2. J was trimmed by 4 bases and V by 3 bases; bases with no gene match: 2. CDR3 length equals 15 residues. CDR1 is MGHDK, CDR2 SYGVNS, per germline. CDR3 in amino acids: CASSDWTSGYNEQFF. CDR3 sequence (DNA): TGTGCCAGCAGTGATTGGACTAGCGGGTACAATGAGCAGTTCTTC.

The chain carries TRBV7-9 and TRBJ1-5; tentatively, D is TRBD1 (6 bases). Per the germline V gene, CDR1 is SEHNR and CDR2 is FQNEAQ (reference sequence). Trimming shortened V by 1 base and J by 2 bases, and 12 bases separated the two germline ends. This CDR3 contains 16 residues. This chain's CDR3 is CASSLGGRGGNQPQHF. CDR3 sequence (DNA): TGTGCCAGCAGCTTAGGTGGCAGGGGTGGCAATCAGCCCCAGCATTTT.

This clone was seen only once. The chain employs TRBV29-1 and TRBJ2-7, with a tentative D call TRBD1 (6 bases). V was cut by 4 bases and J by 0 bases, with 10 bases left in between. This CDR3 is 13 amino acids long. CDR1 is SQVTM and CDR2 is ANQGSEA in the germline V gene. This CDR3 reads CSVVRDTSYEQYF. CDR3 in DNA: TGCAGCGTTGTAAGGGACACCTCCTACGAGCAGTACTTC.